One sample yielded the 32 T cell receptor beta chains listed below, sequenced in a study of cytomegalovirus exposure and HLA in healthy donors. The PCR employed 60 Vbeta primers together with 13 Jbeta primers. TCRdb keeps only in-frame clones here, not all; method: immunoSEQ multiplex PCR. The data show about 100,000 clones, with about 80% seen just once and 5.5% to 8% held by the top ten. The sequencing sample was made of PBMCs. Source of these receptors: a man aged 25 to 40 in good health and CMV-seronegative.

V and J are TRBV6-5 and TRBJ2-5; 7 nucleotides match TRBD2. The CDR3 spans 13 residues. The ends lost 7 bases at V and 4 bases at J; junction bases unmatched: 6. The germline CDR1 and CDR2 sequences are MNHEY and SVGAGI. CDR3 protein: CASTDWGGETQYF. CDR3 in DNA: TGTGCCAGCACCGACTGGGGGGGAGAGACCCAGTACTTC.

The chain recombines TRBV5-6 with TRBJ2-5, with D possibly TRBD2 on 6 matching bases. This CDR3 has 16 amino acids. CDR1 is SGHDT, CDR2 YYEEEE, per germline. V gave up 1 base and J gave up 5 bases, with 18 bases separating them. The CDR3 spells CASSLLASQRMETQYF. CDR3 DNA: TGTGCCAGCAGCTTGCTAGCGTCCCAAAGGATGGAGACCCAGTACTTC.

This chain connects TRBV21-1 to TRBJ2-7; TRBD1 reflects the table's D call only, with no check against the DNA. TRBV21-1 is a pseudogene locus. This CDR3 is built from 15 residues. The CDR3 spells CASSTVTGETYEQYF. In nucleotides, the CDR3 is TGTGCCAGCAGCACCGTTACAGGAGAGACCTACGAGCAGTACTTC.

The genes are TRBV5-6 and TRBJ2-7; D is unclear. This CDR3 region has 12 residues. The germline V and J ends were trimmed by 2 bases and 2 bases, with 5 bases remaining between them. Germline assignment: CDR1 SGHDT and CDR2 YYEEEE. CDR3 coding DNA: TGTGCCAGCAGCTTTCAAACCTACGAGCAGTACTTC. Its protein is CASSFQTYEQYF.

This clone was counted between two and nine times. V gene TRBV6-6 combines with J gene TRBJ2-4, with 7 bases matching TRBD1. With V trimmed by 6 bases and J by 4 bases, 9 bases remained unmatched. This CDR3 region has 15 residues. Germline V gene data show CDR1 as MNHNY and CDR2 as SVGAGI (reference sequence). CDR3 residues: CASRMWDSPKNIQYF. The CDR3 DNA reads as TGTGCCAGCAGAATGTGGGACAGCCCGAAAAACATTCAGTACTTC.

The genes are TRBV18 and TRBJ2-5; perhaps TRBD2 as D (5 bases). The CDR3 is made up of 13 amino acids. CDR1 is KGHSH, CDR2 LQKENI, per germline. Trimming removed 7 bases at V and 1 base at J, with 10 bases between. The CDR3 bases are TGTGCCAGCTTAGAAGCGGTCCAAGAGACCCAGTACTTC. Its translation is CASLEAVQETQYF.

V is TRBV7-6 and J is TRBJ2-5; D gene unclear. The germline gives CDR1 SGHVS, CDR2 FNYEAQ. Trimming cost V 5 bases and J 5 bases, with 12 bases left between them. The CDR3 contains 13 residues. The CDR3 loop reads CASSPRIAETQYF. DNA of the CDR3: TGTGCCAGCAGCCCCCGCATTGCGGAGACCCAGTACTTC.

V gene TRBV18 combines with J gene TRBJ2-6; TRBD1 is a possible D gene (6 bases). Germline CDR1 reads KGHSH; CDR2 reads LQKENI. The germline V and J ends were trimmed by 1 base and 0 bases, with 10 bases remaining between them. The length of the CDR3 is 17 residues. Written as DNA, the CDR3 is TGTGCCAGCTCACCACTTACAGGGACCTCTGGGGCCAACGTCCTGACTTTC. It encodes CASSPLTGTSGANVLTF.

The chain carries TRBV30 and TRBJ1-2; TRBD1 might be the D (6 bases). Germline V gives CDR1 GTSNPN, CDR2 SVGIG (reference sequence). The CDR3 extends over 12 amino acids. V lost 4 bases and J 4 bases, leaving 10 bases between the germline ends. CDR3 sequence (DNA): TGTGCCTGGATACAGGGTTCCTATGGCTACACCTTC. This encodes CAWIQGSYGYTF.

This clone was detected only a few times. The genes are TRBV4-3 and TRBJ2-1; 11 nucleotides agree with TRBD2. This CDR3 spans 16 amino acids. The germline gives CDR1 LGHNA, CDR2 YSLEER. V gave up 0 bases and J gave up 2 bases; unmatched junction bases: 0. CDR3 loop: CASSQELAGAYNEQFF. DNA of the CDR3: TGCGCCAGCAGCCAAGAACTAGCGGGGGCCTACAATGAGCAGTTCTTC.

The chain couples TRBV7-9 to TRBJ2-2; tentatively, D is TRBD2 (6 bases). Between the trimmed V and J ends, which lost 1 base and 7 bases, there was a span of 13 bases. This CDR3 comprises 15 residues. Germline V lookup: CDR1 SEHNR, CDR2 FQNEAQ (reference sequence). The CDR3 loop is CASSLGGTEIGELFF. The CDR3 DNA follows: TGTGCCAGCAGCTTAGGGGGGACTGAAATCGGGGAGCTGTTTTTT.

This chain links TRBV18 with TRBJ1-1, with 8 bases that match TRBD1. V lost 3 bases to trimming and J lost 3 bases; unmatched junction nucleotides: 12. The CDR3 is 17 amino acids. Germline V gene sequence: CDR1 KGHSH, CDR2 LQKENI. CDR3 DNA sequence: TGTGCCAGCTCACCGATCCAGGGGGCATTAACGGACACTGAAGCTTTCTTT. It yields the protein CASSPIQGALTDTEAFF. The complete variable domain, with remaining parts taken from reference TRBV18 and TRBJ1-1, reads NAGVMQNPRHLVRRRGQEARLRCSPMKGHSHVYWYRQLPEEGLKFMVYLQKENIIDESGMPKERFSAEFPKEGPSILRIQQVVRGDSAAYFCASSPIQGALTDTEAFFGQGTRLTVV.

The chain employs TRBV18 and TRBJ1-2; 11 bases agree with TRBD1. CDR1 and CDR2 (germline): KGHSH, LQKENI. This CDR3 has 14 residues. With V trimmed by 0 bases and J by 8 bases, 2 bases remained unmatched. Written as DNA, the CDR3 is TGTGCCAGCTCACCACCGGACAGGGGGCTCGGCTACACCTTC. It specifies CASSPPDRGLGYTF.

This chain connects TRBV5-1 to TRBJ1-1; D is possibly TRBD1 (6 bases). There are 14 residues in the CDR3. Germline-derived CDR1 and CDR2 are SGHRS and YFSETQ. Trimming stripped 1 base from V and 0 bases from J, with 7 bases between. CDR3 nucleotide sequence: TGCGCCAGCAGCTTGCAGGGGATGAACACTGAAGCTTTCTTT. Its translation: CASSLQGMNTEAFF.

The chain recombines TRBV5-1 with TRBJ2-3; 10 positions agree with TRBD2. This CDR3 is 18 amino acids long. The V and J ends lost 0 bases and 6 bases, in that order; junction bases with no gene match: 13. The germline V gene encodes CDR1 SGHRS and CDR2 YFSETQ. CDR3 region: CASSLDTGTSASVDTQYF. CDR3 in DNA: TGCGCCAGCAGCTTGGACACCGGGACTAGCGCGTCGGTGGATACGCAGTATTTT.

V is TRBV30 and J is TRBJ1-1, with D unclear. This CDR3 is built from 13 residues. The ends were cut back, 0 bases at V and 0 bases at J, with 5 bases in the middle. Germline loops: CDR1 GTSNPN, CDR2 SVGIG (reference sequence). The CDR3 region is CAWSVLVNTEAFF. Here the CDR3 DNA reads TGTGCCTGGAGTGTACTAGTGAACACTGAAGCTTTCTTT.

The rearrangement links TRBV9 to TRBJ2-1; 8 bases line up with TRBD2. This CDR3 has 15 amino acids. V dropped 6 bases and J dropped 0; count of bases not matched to a gene: 5. Germline assignment: CDR1 SGDLS and CDR2 YYNGEE. This CDR3 reads CASTPREGSYNEQFF. For the CDR3, the DNA is TGTGCCAGCACCCCCCGGGAGGGCTCCTACAATGAGCAGTTCTTC.

The chain recombines TRBV7-6 with TRBJ2-2; a weak D match, TRBD2 (7 bases). CDR1 is SGHVS and CDR2 is FNYEAQ in the germline V gene. This CDR3 spans 15 amino acids. V was shortened by 6 bases and J by 6 bases, with 17 bases between the two germline ends. The CDR3 region is CASRITAGAAGELFF. The CDR3 bases are TGTGCCAGCAGAATTACGGCGGGGGCCGCCGGGGAGCTGTTTTTT.

This clone occurred once. This rearrangement joins TRBV7-2 to TRBJ2-3; 8 bases align to TRBD2. In germline, CDR1 is SGHTA, CDR2 FQGNSA. J gave up 8 bases and V 4 bases, and 5 bases lay outside the gene matches. This CDR3 comprises 13 residues. This CDR3 reads CASSSPAGATQYF. CDR3 in DNA: TGTGCCAGCAGCTCCCCAGCGGGAGCTACGCAGTATTTT.

The chain uses TRBV7-6 and TRBJ1-1; unclear D gene. The germline gives CDR1 SGHVS, CDR2 FNYEAQ. The V end was cut by 1 base, the J end by 1 base, with 4 bases between. The CDR3 is made up of 13 amino acids. DNA of the CDR3: TGTGCCAGCAGCTTAGAACAGAACACTGAAGCTTTCTTT. Amino acid sequence: CASSLEQNTEAFF. Drawing the rest from reference TRBV7-6 and TRBJ1-1, the complete variable domain is GAGVSQSPRYKVTKRGQDVALRCDPISGHVSLYWYRQALGQGPEFLTYFNYEAQQDKSGLPNDRFSAERPEGSISTLTIQRTEQRDSAMYRCASSLEQNTEAFFGQGTRLTVV.

The chain is built from TRBV6-6 and TRBJ2-6, with D possibly being TRBD2 (6 bases). The CDR3 is made up of 16 amino acids. Germline values: CDR1 MNHNY, CDR2 SVGAGI (reference sequence). V was clipped by 0 bases and J by 1 base, with 7 bases between them. The DNA for the CDR3 is TGTGCCAGCAGTTACTCGGAGGGGTCTGGGGCCAACGTCCTGACTTTC. Its protein is CASSYSEGSGANVLTF.

The chain recombines TRBV6-1 with TRBJ1-2; possible D gene TRBD1, 6 bases. V lost 1 base to trimming and J lost 8 bases, with 17 bases between them. This CDR3 contains 15 residues. In germline, CDR1 is MNHNS, CDR2 SASEGT. CDR3: CASSEGVGQLYGYTF. CDR3 nucleotide sequence: TGTGCCAGCAGTGAAGGAGTGGGACAACTATACGGCTACACCTTC.

J is TRBJ2-7 and V is TRBV5-1; D is possibly TRBD1 (6 bases). Germline lookup yields CDR1 SGHRS and CDR2 YFSETQ. The CDR3 contains 12 residues. V lost 4 bases and J lost 4, with 9 bases in between. DNA of the CDR3: TGCGCCAGCAGCAAGGGGGAGTACGAGCAGTACTTC. This sequence encodes CASSKGEYEQYF.

The chain uses TRBV4-3 and TRBJ2-6; maybe TRBD2 (5 bases). The germline V gene encodes CDR1 LGHNA and CDR2 YSLEER. The CDR3 extends over 16 amino acids. V dropped 3 bases and J dropped 2 bases, with 11 bases sitting between them. The DNA of the CDR3 is TGCGCCAGCAGCCAGACTACGCAACCTGGGGCCAACGTCCTGACTTTC. Translation: CASSQTTQPGANVLTF.

The V gene is TRBV5-4, the J gene TRBJ2-7, with 13 bases identical to TRBD2. The junction had 14 bases not matched to a gene; V was cut back by 4 bases and J by 1 base. This CDR3 contains 19 residues. Looked up from germline, CDR1 is SGHNT and CDR2 is YYREEE (reference sequence). DNA for the CDR3: TGTGCCAGCAGCATCGGAACCGGGACTAGCGGGATCAGGTCCTACGAGCAGTACTTC. This translates into CASSIGTGTSGIRSYEQYF.

The chain uses TRBV19 and TRBJ2-5; 12 bases are a match to TRBD1. The junction had 7 bases not matched to a gene; V was cut back by 2 bases and J by 6 bases. The CDR3 extends over 16 amino acids. In germline, CDR1 is LNHDA, CDR2 SQIVND (reference sequence). For the CDR3, the DNA is TGTGCCAGTAGTATAATCCGGGACAGGGGGCGGCAGACCCAGTACTTC. Translation: CASSIIRDRGRQTQYF.

The gene calls are TRBV2 and TRBJ2-3, with D possibly being TRBD2 (6 bases). Trimming left V 4 bases short and J 10 bases short, with 12 bases between. The germline V gene encodes CDR1 SNHLY and CDR2 FYNNEI. The CDR3 consists of 12 residues. CDR3 sequence (DNA): TGTGCCAGCAGTGTTATGACTAGTTCGCAGTATTTT. Its protein is CASSVMTSSQYF.

The V and J genes are TRBV4-2 and TRBJ2-7; D gene unclear. Trimming left V 2 bases short and J 0 bases short, with 8 bases between. The germline V gene encodes CDR1 LGHNA and CDR2 YNFKEQ. CDR3 length: 14 residues. In DNA form, the CDR3 reads TGTGCCAGCAGCCAAATGGCGGACTCCTACGAGCAGTACTTC. Its protein product is CASSQMADSYEQYF.

This clone has only one observation. The chain uses TRBV5-1 and TRBJ1-5; the D gene is possibly TRBD1 (5 bases). V was clipped by 2 bases and J by 2 bases, with 11 bases between them. This CDR3 is 15 amino acids long. Per germline, CDR1 SGHRS and CDR2 YFSETQ. CDR3 DNA: TGCGCCAGCAGCTTAGGGGAGGTTGGCAATCAGCCCCAGCATTTT. Its protein product is CASSLGEVGNQPQHF.

The J gene is TRBJ2-2, the V gene TRBV5-4; TRBD1 matches 7 bases. J lost 1 base, V lost 7 bases, and 1 base had no gene match. Per germline, CDR1 SGHNT and CDR2 YYREEE (reference sequence). The CDR3 contains 13 residues. CDR3 nucleotides: TGTGCCAGCCGGACAGGGAACACCGGGGAGCTGTTTTTT. Translated, it gives CASRTGNTGELFF.

The chain links TRBV27 to TRBJ2-1, with D perhaps matching TRBD1 (5 bases). V lost 6 bases to trimming and J lost 1 base, with 13 bases between them. The germline V gene has CDR1 MNHEY and CDR2 SMNVEV (reference sequence). The CDR3 totals 15 residues. The CDR3 region is CASSPRAESYNEQFF. The CDR3 nucleotides read TGTGCCAGCAGCCCCAGGGCCGAGTCCTACAATGAGCAGTTCTTC.

This chain uses TRBV7-8 with TRBJ1-5; 8 nucleotides agree with TRBD1. Germline V gene sequence: CDR1 SGHVS, CDR2 FQNEAQ. After removal of 0 bases from V and 2 bases from J, the junction contained 12 bases not matched to a gene. The CDR3 is 19 amino acids. CDR3 in DNA: TGTGCCAGCAGCTTAGCGTGGACAGGGCGGGTAGGTGGCAATCAGCCCCAGCATTTT. As protein: CASSLAWTGRVGGNQPQHF. Filled out from reference TRBV7-8 and TRBJ1-5, the complete variable domain reads GAGVSQSPRYKVAKRGQDVALRCDPISGHVSLFWYQQALGQGPEFLTYFQNEAQLDKSGLPSDRFFAERPEGSVSTLKIQRTQQEDSAVYLCASSLAWTGRVGGNQPQHFGDGTRLSIL.